The 3 T cell receptor beta chains given below trace back to one sample, sequenced in a study of identical twins. A single record per CDR3 protein comes from TCRdb applying MiXCR to the 5' RACE reads. Of hundreds of thousands of distinct CDR3 sequences in the sample, 6% to 8.5% were seen once. The sample was also linked to a second study, of yellow fever vaccine responses in identical twins.

The sample was CD8+ T cells sorted from blood. The origin of the receptors is a woman between 18 and 29 years old in good health.

This clonotype was counted at least ten times. V is TRBV5-1 and J is TRBJ2-5; the D gene is possibly TRBD2 (5 bases). The V gene lost 4 bases and the J gene lost 5 bases, with 15 bases spanning the gap. This CDR3 is 14 amino acids long. Germline V CDR1 and CDR2: SGHRS, YFSETQ. CDR3: CASSPSTGLETQYF. Here the CDR3 DNA reads TGCGCCAGCAGCCCCAGCACGGGGTTGGAGACCCAGTACTTC. Together with reference TRBV5-1 and TRBJ2-5, the CDR3 gives the full variable domain: KAGVTQTPRYLIKTRGQQVTLSCSPISGHRSVSWYQQTPGQGLQFLFEYFSETQRNKGNFPGRFSGRQFSNSRSEMNVSTLELGDSALYLCASSPSTGLETQYFGPGTRLLVL.

Many counts were recorded for this clonotype. CDR3: CASSNGGLAENNEQFF. In DNA form, the CDR3 reads TGTGCCAGCAGCAACGGGGGACTAGCGGAAAACAATGAGCAGTTCTTC. The V and J genes are TRBV7-9 and TRBJ2-1; 11 positions agree with TRBD2. The CDR3 spans 16 residues. V shed 5 bases, J shed 5 bases, and the junction held 8 bases outside the gene matches. From germline, CDR1 is SEHNR and CDR2 FQNEAQ (reference sequence).

This chain links TRBV7-9 with TRBJ2-3; D is unclear. Trimming took off 1 base at V and 11 bases at J, with 10 bases between the two ends. The CDR3 totals 12 residues. The germline V gene has CDR1 SEHNR and CDR2 FQNEAQ (reference sequence). The CDR3: CASSLVPVEQYF. As DNA, the CDR3 is TGTGCCAGCAGCTTAGTGCCAGTCGAGCAGTATTTT.